Presented here are 27 T cell receptor beta chains from one specimen sequenced in a study of shared clonotypes between healthy human individuals. The data were produced by immunoSEQ multiplex PCR, yet TCRdb's version contains in-frame clones alone and is incomplete. The sample shows 900,000 to 1,200,000 clones, 70% to 80% of them seen only once. The specimen sequenced was memory CD4+ T cells from PBMCs. Subset denoted: CD45RA-negative fraction. Receptor source: a man younger than 35 in good health. Some clones in this sample may be carry-over from other donors' samples.

J is TRBJ2-2 and V is TRBV28, with D possibly matching TRBD2 (5 bases). Trimming took off 6 bases at V and 6 bases at J, with 11 bases between the two ends. CDR1 is MDHEN, CDR2 SYDVKM, per germline. The CDR3 has 13 amino acids. CDR3 in DNA: TGTGCCAGCAGAAACACTAGGGCCGGGGAGCTGTTTTTT. As protein: CASRNTRAGELFF.

The J gene is TRBJ1-2, the V gene TRBV19; TRBD1 agrees at 8 bases. Germline V CDR1 and CDR2: LNHDA, SQIVND (reference sequence). CDR3 length: 16 amino acids. V shed 5 bases and J 7 bases; nucleotides not matched to a gene: 15. CDR3 DNA: TGTGCCAGTAGTGCAAATCGACAGGGGAGAATAGGTGGCTACACCTTC. This encodes CASSANRQGRIGGYTF. The full variable domain, completed using reference TRBV19 and TRBJ1-2, is DGGITQSPKYLFRKEGQNVTLSCEQNLNHDAMYWYRQDPGQGLRLIYYSQIVNDFQKGDIAEGYSVSREKKESFPLTVTSAQKNPTAFYLCASSANRQGRIGGYTFGSGTRLTVV.

This rearrangement joins TRBV5-4 to TRBJ2-7, with D maybe TRBD1 (5 bases). The DNA end is a closer match to TRBJ2-1, so the J assignment may be wrong. Germline V gene lookup returns CDR1 SGHNT and CDR2 YYREEE (reference sequence). This CDR3 has 14 amino acids. DNA for the CDR3: TGTGCCAGCAGCTCGCAGGGAAGGAAGTATGAGCAGTTCTTC. Amino acid sequence: CASSSQGRKYEQFF.

V and J are TRBV18 and TRBJ2-3, with D perhaps matching TRBD2 (6 bases). Germline CDR1 is KGHSH and CDR2 is LQKENI. The CDR3 has 16 residues. V lost 3 bases, J lost 0 bases, and 13 bases lay in between. The CDR3 region has the DNA TGTGCCAGCTCACCTCTCCTAGCGCAAAGCACAGATACGCAGTATTTT. Protein: CASSPLLAQSTDTQYF.

V gene TRBV6-1 combines with J gene TRBJ2-2; 7 nucleotides line up with TRBD2. CDR1 MNHNS and CDR2 SASEGT come from the germline V gene. The length of the CDR3 is 14 residues. The V segment lost 7 bases and the J segment 6 bases; nucleotides outside the gene matches: 8. CDR3 sequence reads: CASIPGTTAGELFF. CDR3 coding DNA: TGTGCCAGCATTCCCGGGACTACCGCCGGGGAGCTGTTTTTT.

This clone was detected only once. This chain joins TRBV18 and TRBJ1-4; 9 bases agree with TRBD1. Unmatched junction bases numbered 5, after V lost 5 bases and J lost 7 bases. Germline CDR1 is KGHSH and CDR2 is LQKENI. CDR3 length: 14 residues. CDR3: CASSWNRGREKLFF. The CDR3 nucleotides read TGTGCCAGCTCATGGAACAGGGGGCGTGAAAAACTGTTTTTT.

The chain joins TRBV5-1 to TRBJ2-6; no clear D. Germline V gene lookup returns CDR1 SGHRS and CDR2 YFSETQ. Trimming stripped 0 bases from V and 4 bases from J, with 5 bases between. The CDR3 runs to 14 residues. The CDR3 here is CASSLATGANVLTF. CDR3 nucleotide sequence: TGCGCCAGCAGCTTGGCCACAGGGGCCAACGTCCTGACTTTC.

The DNA for the CDR3 is TGTGCCAGCAGTCTACCGACAGGGGGGCGGCAAGAGACCCAGTACTTC. It is translated as CASSLPTGGRQETQYF. The rearrangement joins TRBV28 to TRBJ2-5; 9 positions agree with TRBD1. Germline values: CDR1 MDHEN, CDR2 SYDVKM. The CDR3 loop spans 16 amino acids. V was clipped by 5 bases and J by 2 bases; unmatched bases: 9.

The rearrangement uses TRBV5-6 and TRBJ1-2; D is unresolved. The CDR3 runs 15 residues. Germline V gene lookup returns CDR1 SGHDT and CDR2 YYEEEE. V was clipped by 4 bases and J by 4 bases, with 17 bases between them. CDR3 in DNA: TGTGCCAGCAGCCGGTGGGAGGTGGGAGGCTATGGCTACACCTTC. Its protein product is CASSRWEVGGYGYTF.

This chain joins TRBV30 and TRBJ1-4; D might be TRBD1 (6 bases). This CDR3 is 15 amino acids long. In germline, CDR1 is GTSNPN, CDR2 SVGIG (reference sequence). Trimming removed 1 base from V and 2 bases from J, with 11 bases in between. This CDR3 reads CAWSGFRGTNEKLFF. The CDR3 region has the DNA TGTGCCTGGAGTGGGTTCAGGGGCACTAATGAAAAACTGTTTTTT.

This clone was recorded a few times. The chain recombines TRBV30 with TRBJ2-3; 8 positions agree with TRBD2. V shed 8 bases and J 14 bases; nucleotides not matched to a gene: 12. The CDR3 is 11 amino acids. The germline gives CDR1 GTSNPN, CDR2 SVGIG (reference sequence). CDR3 nucleotides: TGTGCCGTCTCCGGGCGGGGGGTGCCGTATTTT. It codes for CAVSGRGVPYF.

This chain joins TRBV28 and TRBJ1-1, with unresolved D. The CDR3 covers 14 residues. Germline V lookup: CDR1 MDHEN, CDR2 SYDVKM. Trimming stripped 10 bases from V and 1 base from J, with 16 bases between. The CDR3 bases are TGTGCCACCGATCCCTGGCGGTCGAACACTGAAGCTTTCTTT. Its protein is CATDPWRSNTEAFF.

CDR3 region: CASSFHQGARSGELFF. For the CDR3, the DNA is TGTGCCAGCAGTTTCCACCAGGGGGCGCGGTCCGGGGAGCTGTTTTTT. J is TRBJ2-2 and V is TRBV28, with TRBD1 matching 8 bases. The CDR3 runs 16 residues. The germline V gene has CDR1 MDHEN and CDR2 SYDVKM. The V and J ends lost 3 bases and 6 bases, in that order; junction bases with no gene match: 9.

Remarks on this clone: This may stem from a read error, because a much larger clone lies one nucleotide away. The genes are TRBV30 and TRBJ2-3, with a weak D call TRBD2 (5 bases). The V and J ends lost 1 base and 10 bases respectively, with 15 bases between them. This CDR3 spans 13 amino acids. Germline V CDR1 and CDR2: GTSNPN, SVGIG (reference sequence). The CDR3 DNA sequence: TGTGCCTGGAGTGCCTCCCTAGCATATGCGCAGTATTTT. Translating gives CAWSASLAYAQYF.

This clone was observed a few times. V gene TRBV7-9 combines with J gene TRBJ2-5; 8 bases agree with TRBD2. Trimming at V came to 1 base and at J to 2 bases, leaving 12 bases not matched to a gene. CDR3 length: 18 amino acids. Germline lookup yields CDR1 SEHNR and CDR2 FQNEAQ (reference sequence). DNA for the CDR3: TGTGCCAGCAGCTTAGAATTGGGTATGGCGGGAGGTCAAGAGACCCAGTACTTC. This translates into CASSLELGMAGGQETQYF.

DNA of the CDR3: TGCGCCAGCAGCCCTTTGGGCTTAGGGGCTACAGAAGCTTTCTTT. As protein: CASSPLGLGATEAFF. The V and J genes are TRBV5-1 and TRBJ1-1; tentative D call: TRBD1 (5 bases). The CDR3 totals 15 residues. Germline CDR1 reads SGHRS; CDR2 reads YFSETQ. V was shortened by 4 bases and J by 8 bases, with 21 bases between the two germline ends.

This clone was seen only a few times. The chain recombines TRBV2 with TRBJ2-5; D is perhaps TRBD1 (5 bases). The DNA end favors TRBJ2-7, so the J call may be wrong. Germline V gene sequence: CDR1 SNHLY, CDR2 FYNNEI. The length of the CDR3 is 13 residues. The CDR3 loop is CASSDWGGYEQYF. In nucleotides, the CDR3 is TGTGCCAGCAGTGATTGGGGCGGCTACGAGCAGTACTTC.

The chain has TRBV5-5 and TRBJ2-4, with a weak D call TRBD1 (6 bases). The CDR3 sequence is 15 residues long. CDR1 is SGHKS, CDR2 YYEKEE, per germline (reference sequence). The germline V and J ends were trimmed by 4 bases and 0 bases, with 11 bases remaining between them. CDR3: CASSPRGLAKNIQYF. The CDR3 DNA is TGTGCCAGCAGCCCCAGGGGCCTAGCCAAAAACATTCAGTACTTC.

CDR3 bases: TGCAGCGTTGTTTGGCTAGCGGGTAGATACGAGCAGTACTTC. It specifies CSVVWLAGRYEQYF. The chain employs TRBV29-1 and TRBJ2-7, with TRBD2 identical over 8 bases. Germline-derived CDR1 and CDR2 are SQVTM and ANQGSEA. CDR3 length equals 14 residues. V trimming: 4 bases; J trimming: 4 bases; junction bases outside the gene matches: 9.

This sequence joins TRBV12-1 and TRBJ2-1; the D call TRBD2 from the table was never checked on the DNA. TRBV12-1 constitutes a pseudogene. This CDR3 contains 15 residues. The CDR3 bases are TGTGCCAGCCTGGGGGGGGAGGCGGGCTACAATGAGCAGTTCTTC. Amino acids: CASLGGEAGYNEQFF.

This chain connects TRBV5-1 to TRBJ2-5; the D is unclear. CDR1 SGHRS and CDR2 YFSETQ come from the germline V gene. Trimming cost V 0 bases and J 5 bases, with 11 bases left between them. The CDR3 contains 14 residues. As DNA, the CDR3 is TGCGCCAGCAGCTTGGGTTTCGAGAAGGAGACCCAGTACTTC. Amino acid sequence: CASSLGFEKETQYF. The whole variable domain, remainder taken from reference TRBV5-1 and TRBJ2-5, is KAGVTQTPRYLIKTRGQQVTLSCSPISGHRSVSWYQQTPGQGLQFLFEYFSETQRNKGNFPGRFSGRQFSNSRSEMNVSTLELGDSALYLCASSLGFEKETQYFGPGTRLLVL.

The V call is TRBV7-8, the J call TRBJ2-7, with D perhaps matching TRBD2 (5 bases). Germline assignment: CDR1 SGHVS and CDR2 FQNEAQ. The CDR3 is 14 amino acids. The V gene lost 1 base and the J gene lost 3 bases, with 10 bases spanning the gap. The CDR3 DNA follows: TGTGCCAGCAGCTTAGAGGTCCGGGACTACGAGCAGTACTTC. It translates to CASSLEVRDYEQYF.

This clone showed up many times. V and J are TRBV18 and TRBJ1-2; possible D gene TRBD1, 5 bases. CDR1 is KGHSH and CDR2 is LQKENI in the germline V gene. V lost 6 bases to trimming and J lost 5 bases, with 16 bases between them. CDR3 length equals 14 residues. This CDR3 reads CASSGQTSDYGYTF. The CDR3 nucleotides are TGTGCCAGCTCGGGGCAGACAAGCGATTATGGCTACACCTTC.

This clone came up many times. The identical CDR3 is also encoded by other nucleotide sequences in the sample. The V call is TRBV9, the J call TRBJ2-1; TRBD2 agrees at 9 bases. The trim removed 4 bases at V and 4 bases at J, leaving 6 bases unmatched. CDR1 and CDR2 (germline): SGDLS, YYNGEE. The CDR3 is 15 amino acids. The CDR3 DNA reads as TGTGCCAGCAGCCTTAGCGGGAGTGGGTACAATGAGCAGTTCTTC. Protein: CASSLSGSGYNEQFF.

The V and J genes are TRBV9 and TRBJ1-4; TRBD1 is a possible D gene (5 bases). The germline gives CDR1 SGDLS, CDR2 YYNGEE. The CDR3 is 14 residues long. V lost 3 bases and J 7 bases, leaving 13 bases between the germline ends. The CDR3 region has the DNA TGTGCCAGCAGCGAGAGGGCCAGGGTTGAAAAACTGTTTTTT. Amino acid sequence: CASSERARVEKLFF.

The CDR3 DNA is TGCGCCAGCAGCAGCTGGGCAGGGGTGGAGGAGCTGTTTTTT. It encodes CASSSWAGVEELFF. This chain uses TRBV5-1 with TRBJ2-2; perhaps TRBD1 as D (6 bases). The germline CDR1 and CDR2 sequences are SGHRS and YFSETQ. The CDR3 is made up of 14 amino acids. The germline V and J ends were trimmed by 4 bases and 10 bases, with 17 bases remaining between them.

The table lists this clone with a few counts. Written as DNA, the CDR3 is TGTGCCAGCAGCCCCCCCGGGGTGAACACCGGGGAGCTGTTTTTT. This encodes CASSPPGVNTGELFF. This chain links TRBV7-9 with TRBJ2-2; D may be TRBD2 (5 bases). V lost 5 bases to trimming and J lost 1 base, with 11 bases between them. This CDR3 has 15 amino acids. The germline gives CDR1 SEHNR, CDR2 FQNEAQ (reference sequence). Together with reference TRBV7-9 and TRBJ2-2, the CDR3 gives the full variable domain: DTGVSQNPRHKITKRGQNVTFRCDPISEHNRLYWYRQTLGQGPEFLTYFQNEAQLEKSRLLSDRFSAERPKGSFSTLEIQRTEQGDSAMYLCASSPPGVNTGELFFGEGSRLTVL.